This T cell receptor (beta chain) was sequenced in a study of control samples from healthy donors and cancer patients. V shed 3 bases and J 4 bases; nucleotides not matched to a gene: 7. The CDR3 has 15 residues. CDR1 is SGHNT, CDR2 YYREEE, per germline (reference sequence). Method: immunoSEQ multiplex PCR; TCRdb's copy keeps in-frame clones and lacks some. The sample carries some 49,000 clones, 70% to 90% recorded once. Sample: PBMCs. This sequence originates from a woman aged 45-59 years with lung cancer. The V and J genes are TRBV5-4 and TRBJ2-5, with 9 bases lining up with TRBD1. The CDR3 loop is CASSYPGQGSETQYF. Written as DNA, the CDR3 is TGTGCCAGCAGCTACCCGGGACAGGGATCAGAGACCCAGTACTTC. Full variable domain (rest looked up from reference TRBV5-4 and TRBJ2-5): ETGVTQSPTHLIKTRGQQVTLRCSSQSGHNTVSWYQQALGQGPQFIFQYYREEENGRGNFPPRFSGLQFPNYSSELNVNALELDDSALYLCASSYPGQGSETQYFGPGTRLLVL.